The 5 T cell receptor beta chains in this list originate from one sample, sequenced in a study of T cell changes during pregnancy in multiple sclerosis. Method: immunoSEQ multiplex PCR; TCRdb's copy keeps in-frame clones and lacks some. Seen here are fewer than 90,000 clones, approximately 92% observed once, and the top ten hold approximately 1.3%. The sequencing used peripheral blood, collected in the third trimester of pregnancy. The receptors were gathered from a female donor in good health, enrolled as a control in a pregnancy study.

The V and J genes are TRBV19 and TRBJ1-2; TRBD1 matches 7 bases. The junction had 12 bases not matched to a gene; V was cut back by 7 bases and J by 4 bases. The CDR3 extends over 15 amino acids. Germline values: CDR1 LNHDA, CDR2 SQIVND (reference sequence). CDR3 sequence: CASTTGTDKPYGYTF. The CDR3 DNA sequence: TGTGCCAGTACCACAGGGACAGACAAACCCTATGGCTACACCTTC.

This sequence joins TRBV6-4 and TRBJ2-6; perhaps TRBD1 as D (6 bases). Germline loops: CDR1 MRHNA, CDR2 SNTAGT. V gave up 0 bases and J gave up 0 bases, with 12 bases separating them. CDR3 size: 18 residues. This chain's CDR3 is CASSDSGQGSSGANVLTF. DNA for the CDR3: TGTGCCAGCAGTGACTCGGGGCAGGGGAGCTCTGGGGCCAACGTCCTGACTTTC.

The rearrangement joins TRBV9 to TRBJ2-3, with 7 bases identical to TRBD2. J was trimmed by 0 bases and V by 3 bases; bases with no gene match: 4. The CDR3 consists of 15 residues. The germline V gene has CDR1 SGDLS and CDR2 YYNGEE. CDR3: CASSASGSSTDTQYF. Written as DNA, the CDR3 is TGTGCCAGCAGCGCTAGCGGATCTAGCACAGATACGCAGTATTTT.

The chain uses TRBV28 and TRBJ2-1, with a possible D match to TRBD1 (6 bases). Germline-derived CDR1 and CDR2 are MDHEN and SYDVKM. Trimming removed 6 bases at V and 5 bases at J, with 23 bases between. The CDR3 spans 17 residues. The chain's CDR3 is CASRPEKLGQSNNEQFF. CDR3 in DNA: TGTGCCAGCAGGCCAGAGAAATTGGGACAATCCAACAATGAGCAGTTCTTC. Full variable domain (rest looked up from reference TRBV28 and TRBJ2-1): DVKVTQSSRYLVKRTGEKVFLECVQDMDHENMFWYRQDPGLGLRLIYFSYDVKMKEKGDIPEGYSVSREKKERFSLILESASTNQTSMYLCASRPEKLGQSNNEQFFGPGTRLTVL.

The chain carries TRBV29-1 and TRBJ2-7; D unclear. The CDR3 is 13 amino acids. Germline CDR1 SQVTM, CDR2 ANQGSEA. V was pared by 4 bases and J by 0 bases, with 10 bases between. As DNA, the CDR3 is TGCAGCGTTGCACAGACCGGCTCCTACGAGCAGTACTTC. The encoded protein is CSVAQTGSYEQYF.